This T cell receptor (beta chain) came from a study of T cell responses to AZD1222 COVID-19 vaccine. Turning to the study itself: It was second doses at about 4 or about 12 weeks that were pooled.

Sequencing used immunoSEQ multiplex PCR; TCRdb keeps in-frame clones, though not all of them. The sample shows around 170,000 clones, about 91% of them seen only once. Study observations and caveats: Repertoires in all cases were sampled only once the peak T cell response had passed.

The trim removed 3 bases at V and 9 bases at J, leaving 11 bases unmatched. The CDR3 covers 15 residues. Germline lookup yields CDR1 SGHAT and CDR2 FQDESV (reference sequence). Details on this clone: Its antigen is unidentified.

This specimen was peripheral blood, taken on day 0 of AZD1222 vaccination. The clonotype originates from an adult in good health. This chain joins TRBV11-1 and TRBJ2-7; 10 nucleotides line up with TRBD1. For the CDR3, the DNA is TGTGCCAGCAGCTTCTGGGGACAGGGGACCGCTGGGCAGTACTTC. Translating gives CASSFWGQGTAGQYF.